These T cell receptor beta chains were read from a single sample in a study of blood T cell repertoires in COVID-19. Assay: immunoSEQ multiplex PCR; the TCRdb copy retains only in-frame clones and omits some. Of tens of thousands of clones in the sample, 70% to 90% were seen once. The sequencing input was peripheral blood. Receptor source: a woman older than 75 with active or convalescent COVID-19. CDR3s include the opening cysteine and the closing phenylalanine or tryptophan. Each record gives: V gene, J gene, D gene, clone size, CDR3 protein, CDR3 DNA. D genes are given only for firm matches. Expanded clones are given a class, and other clones once, few, many or no size at all.

TRBV5-1	TRBJ2-1	TRBD2	.	CASSSNPSGGSYNEQFF	TGCGCCAGCAGCTCTAACCCGAGCGGGGGCTCCTACAATGAGCAGTTCTTC
TRBV6-5	TRBJ2-2	.	.	CASRPKDRNTGELFF	TGTGCCAGCAGACCGAAGGACAGAAACACCGGGGAGCTGTTTTTT
TRBV6-1	TRBJ2-1	.	.	CASSGYRALGNNEQFF	TGTGCCAGCAGTGGTTACAGGGCCCTTGGGAACAATGAGCAGTTCTTC
TRBV19	TRBJ2-5	.	once	CASSIVDRVLETQYF	TGTGCCAGTAGTATTGTGGATCGGGTTTTGGAGACCCAGTACTTC
TRBV5-4	TRBJ2-2	TRBD1	.	CASSQGQVLLNTGELFF	TGTGCCAGCAGCCAAGGACAGGTCTTACTAAACACCGGGGAGCTGTTTTTT
TRBV14	TRBJ1-1	.	once	CASSQDPGARGTEAFF	TGTGCCAGCAGCCAAGATCCGGGCGCCCGGGGCACTGAAGCTTTCTTT
TRBV5-1	TRBJ1-2	TRBD1	.	CASSPAGQSANYGYTF	TGCGCCAGCAGCCCGGCGGGACAGTCGGCTAACTATGGCTACACCTTC
TRBV6-5	TRBJ1-2	TRBD1	.	CASAPQGAEGYTF	TGTGCCAGCGCCCCACAGGGGGCTGAAGGCTACACCTTC
TRBV18	TRBJ2-5	.	.	CASSPSGSMKETQYF	TGTGCCAGCTCACCATCGGGGAGTATGAAAGAGACCCAGTACTTC
TRBV7-9	TRBJ2-6	TRBD1	.	CASSSGTGVNSGANVLTF	TGTGCCAGCAGCTCCGGGACAGGGGTTAACTCTGGGGCCAACGTCCTGACTTTC
TRBV19	TRBJ2-1	.	once	CASSPGVPSYNEQFF	TGTGCCAGTAGTCCAGGGGTCCCGTCCTACAATGAGCAGTTCTTC
TRBV4-1	TRBJ1-1	.	.	CASSQDRPGMNTEAFF	TGCGCCAGCAGCCAAGATCGGCCGGGGATGAACACTGAAGCTTTCTTT
TRBV7-9	TRBJ2-2	.	.	CASISSGTGELFF	TGTGCCAGCATCTCTTCCGGGACCGGGGAGCTGTTTTTT
TRBV6-5	TRBJ2-7	TRBD1	.	CASSRQGGNYEQYF	TGTGCCAGCAGTCGACAGGGGGGGAACTACGAGCAGTACTTC
TRBV2	TRBJ2-5	.	.	CASSENRDVETQYF	TGTGCCAGCAGTGAAAACAGGGATGTGGAGACCCAGTACTTC
TRBV11-1	TRBJ2-1	.	.	CASSPGAFNEQFF	TGTGCCAGCAGCCCGGGTGCCTTCAATGAGCAGTTCTTC
TRBV6-1	TRBJ1-4	.	.	CASSESPTRGNEKLFF	TGTGCCAGCAGTGAATCCCCGACAAGGGGTAATGAAAAACTGTTTTTT
TRBV14	TRBJ1-1	TRBD1	.	CASSQALGTGGRGEAFF	TGTGCCAGCAGCCAAGCCCTAGGGACAGGGGGCAGGGGTGAAGCTTTCTTT
TRBV27	TRBJ2-7	TRBD1	once	CASSLTGDWLEQYF	TGTGCCAGCAGTCTAACAGGGGATTGGCTCGAGCAGTACTTC
TRBV7-2	TRBJ2-2	.	once	CASSRDWLNTGELFF	TGTGCCAGCAGCCGGGACTGGTTGAACACCGGGGAGCTGTTTTTT
TRBV7-9	TRBJ1-1	.	few	CASSPKGVMNTEAFF	TGTGCCAGCAGCCCAAAAGGGGTGATGAACACTGAAGCTTTCTTT
TRBV5-1	TRBJ1-5	.	.	CASSSGVGSNQPQHF	TGCGCCAGCAGCTCCGGGGTTGGTAGCAATCAGCCCCAGCATTTT
TRBV2	TRBJ2-1	.	.	CASSGGGATYYYNEQFF	TGTGCCAGCAGTGGTGGAGGGGCCACTTACTACTACAATGAGCAGTTCTTC
TRBV5-1	TRBJ1-3	.	few	CASSENTGYGNTIYF	TGCGCCAGCAGCGAAAACACAGGGTATGGAAACACCATATATTTT
TRBV5-1	TRBJ2-7	TRBD1	.	CASSPGQAPPYEQYF	TGCGCCAGCAGCCCCGGACAGGCTCCCCCCTACGAGCAGTACTTC
TRBV6-2/TRBV6-3	TRBJ2-7	TRBD2	.	CASSYHPAGASYEQYF	TGTGCCAGCAGTTACCATCCAGCGGGGGCCTCCTACGAGCAGTACTTC
TRBV23-1	TRBJ1-3	.	.	CASTGIGGNTIYF	TGCGCCAGCACAGGTATAGGTGGAAACACCATATATTTT
TRBV11-2	TRBJ2-1	TRBD1	once	CASSRVGQGANNEQFF	TGTGCCAGCAGCAGAGTAGGGCAGGGGGCAAACAATGAGCAGTTCTTC
TRBV5-5	TRBJ1-2	.	once	CASSLATGKNYGYTF	TGTGCCAGCAGCTTGGCCACGGGGAAGAACTATGGCTACACCTTC
TRBV9	TRBJ1-1	.	once	CASSAQGGTEAFF	TGTGCCAGCAGCGCCCAGGGAGGCACTGAAGCTTTCTTT
TRBV7-2	TRBJ2-5	.	once	CASSSGRLYQETQYF	TGTGCCAGCAGCAGCGGCCGATTGTACCAAGAGACCCAGTACTTC
TRBV19	TRBJ2-2	.	.	CASSMDTNTGELFF	TGTGCCAGTAGTATGGACACGAACACCGGGGAGCTGTTTTTT
TRBV12-5	TRBJ2-2	.	once	CASGLSGANTGELFF	TGTGCTAGTGGTTTGTCAGGGGCGAACACCGGGGAGCTGTTTTTT
TRBV7-3	TRBJ2-3	.	.	CASSLYVRRGPSLTDTQYF	TGTGCCAGCAGCTTATACGTTCGGCGGGGGCCCTCTCTCACAGATACGCAGTATTTT
TRBV9	TRBJ1-6	.	.	CASSGSGVGSPLHF	TGTGCCAGCAGCGGGTCGGGGGTAGGTTCACCCCTCCACTTT
TRBV27	TRBJ2-1	TRBD1	.	CASSFGQGMDNEQFF	TGTGCCAGCAGTTTCGGACAGGGTATGGACAATGAGCAGTTCTTC
TRBV18	TRBJ2-2	TRBD2	.	CASSPKTIAGELELFF	TGTGCCAGCTCACCGAAAACCATAGCGGGGGAACTGGAGCTGTTTTTT
TRBV27	TRBJ1-3	.	.	CASSLSGGRNTIYF	TGTGCCAGCAGTTTATCGGGGGGAAGGAACACCATATATTTT
TRBV15	TRBJ2-7	.	.	CATSREGVGYEQYF	TGTGCCACCAGCAGAGAAGGGGTCGGCTACGAGCAGTACTTC
TRBV5-4	TRBJ1-1	TRBD1	.	CASSLGGQGANTEAFF	TGTGCCAGCAGCTTGGGAGGACAGGGGGCGAACACTGAAGCTTTCTTT
TRBV10-3	TRBJ2-3	TRBD2	.	CAISPTSGGPDTQYF	TGTGCCATCAGCCCAACTAGCGGGGGTCCAGATACGCAGTATTTT
TRBV6-5	TRBJ2-2	TRBD2	.	CASRRGANTGELFF	TGTGCCAGCCGGCGGGGGGCAAACACCGGGGAGCTGTTTTTT
TRBV9	TRBJ2-1	.	.	CASSVTNFGEIYEQFF	TGTGCCAGCAGCGTAACTAATTTTGGAGAAATATATGAGCAGTTCTTC
TRBV6-5	TRBJ1-1	TRBD1	once	CASNNRGLTEAFF	TGTGCCAGCAATAACAGGGGGCTTACTGAAGCTTTCTTT